Included here is one TCR beta chain sequence, with context. Its antigen is not known. The source of the sample is a study of T cell clonotyping in hematopoietic cell transplantation. Study observations and caveats: At the given depth, recipient repertoires were over 95% de novo clonotypes. Broader posttransplant TCR repertoire diversity was predicted by graft donor and pretransplant recipient Inverse Simpson Index values. Cells were unsorted, so CD4 and CD8 contributions were not separated. Recipient TCR diversity dropped after transplant; expanded clonotypes rose from day 30 to 180.

Trimming stripped 7 bases from V and 0 bases from J, with 16 bases between. Germline V lookup: CDR1 SEHNR, CDR2 FQNEAQ (reference sequence). CDR3 length: 16 amino acids. TCRdb keeps only in-frame clones here, not all; method: immunoSEQ multiplex PCR. This table holds roughly 44,000 clones, 95% found once. This rearrangement joins TRBV7-9 to TRBJ1-3, with no clear D. The clonotype originates from a man aged 25 to 45 in good health. Some clones in this sample may be carry-over from other donors' samples. Sequenced sample: peripheral blood mononuclear cells. CDR3 bases: TGTGCCAGCACTTCAACCCAGGAAAGCTCTGGAAACACCATATATTTT. Protein sequence: CASTSTQESSGNTIYF.